A selection of T cell receptor beta chains follows, all from one sample in a study of identical twins. From the 5' RACE reads, TCRdb called clonotypes with MiXCR, one entry per CDR3 protein. The table lists 400,000 to 500,000 distinct CDR3 sequences, 18% of them singletons. The sequenced material came from naive T cells sorted from blood. These receptors were collected from a man aged 50 or older in good health. The CDR3 runs from the conserved cysteine through the conserved F or W. A D gene is named only where the DNA matches it firmly.

cdr3_aa: CASSLLADTGELFF
v_call: TRBV7-2
j_call: TRBJ2-2
d_call: TRBD2
cdr3_length: 14

cdr3_aa: CASSSYGGYEQYF
v_call: TRBV6-1
j_call: TRBJ2-7
d_call: .
cdr3_length: 13

cdr3_aa: CSVEVAGGNYNEQFF
v_call: TRBV29-1
j_call: TRBJ2-1
d_call: TRBD2
cdr3_length: 15

cdr3_aa: CASSLAGLAGEETQYF
v_call: TRBV11-2
j_call: TRBJ2-5
d_call: TRBD2
cdr3_length: 16

cdr3_aa: CASSLTRGLAGNTGELFF
v_call: TRBV4-2
j_call: TRBJ2-2
d_call: TRBD2
cdr3_length: 18

cdr3_aa: CASSSRRTENEQFF
v_call: TRBV28
j_call: TRBJ2-1
d_call: .
cdr3_length: 14

cdr3_aa: CASVDSTRYYGYTF
v_call: TRBV7-9
j_call: TRBJ1-2
d_call: .
cdr3_length: 14

cdr3_aa: CASSYAGNYGYTF
v_call: TRBV6-5
j_call: TRBJ1-2
d_call: .
cdr3_length: 13

cdr3_aa: CASSKSGTASQETQYF
v_call: TRBV5-8
j_call: TRBJ2-5
d_call: TRBD1
cdr3_length: 16

cdr3_aa: CASSQRMPGTSGRNEQFF
v_call: TRBV3-1
j_call: TRBJ2-1
d_call: TRBD2
cdr3_length: 18

cdr3_aa: CATRLAGDGEQFF
v_call: TRBV15
j_call: TRBJ2-1
d_call: TRBD2
cdr3_length: 13

cdr3_aa: CASSLLPIQPQHF
v_call: TRBV5-5
j_call: TRBJ1-5
d_call: .
cdr3_length: 13

cdr3_aa: CASSQGFEQFF
v_call: TRBV12-3/TRBV12-4
j_call: TRBJ2-1
d_call: .
cdr3_length: 11

cdr3_aa: CASSYMGAVTEAFF
v_call: TRBV6-5
j_call: TRBJ1-1
d_call: .
cdr3_length: 14

cdr3_aa: CASRPPNRPDTQYF
v_call: TRBV12-3/TRBV12-4
j_call: TRBJ2-3
d_call: .
cdr3_length: 14

cdr3_aa: CASRVGRGEKLFF
v_call: TRBV5-1
j_call: TRBJ1-4
d_call: .
cdr3_length: 13

cdr3_aa: CSATRTSGNTDTQYF
v_call: TRBV20-1
j_call: TRBJ2-3
d_call: TRBD2
cdr3_length: 15

cdr3_aa: CASSLRTRQFF
v_call: TRBV12-3/TRBV12-4
j_call: TRBJ2-1
d_call: .
cdr3_length: 11

cdr3_aa: CASRGLEGGTSGTQYF
v_call: TRBV6-1
j_call: TRBJ2-5
d_call: TRBD2
cdr3_length: 16

cdr3_aa: CASSLAAANPYEQYF
v_call: TRBV5-1
j_call: TRBJ2-7
d_call: .
cdr3_length: 15

cdr3_aa: CASSFGHRLPFSGANVLTF
v_call: TRBV5-4
j_call: TRBJ2-6
d_call: .
cdr3_length: 19

cdr3_aa: CATSSRATNEQFF
v_call: TRBV15
j_call: TRBJ2-1
d_call: .
cdr3_length: 13

cdr3_aa: CSVTQGGFQETQYF
v_call: TRBV29-1
j_call: TRBJ2-5
d_call: .
cdr3_length: 14

cdr3_aa: CATRKADSYNEQFF
v_call: TRBV15
j_call: TRBJ2-1
d_call: .
cdr3_length: 14

cdr3_aa: CATSRGRQGPPQLFF
v_call: TRBV15
j_call: TRBJ2-2
d_call: TRBD1
cdr3_length: 15

cdr3_aa: CASSLSLAGREQYF
v_call: TRBV5-8
j_call: TRBJ2-7
d_call: TRBD2
cdr3_length: 14

cdr3_aa: CASRTIGGVYEQYF
v_call: TRBV6-1
j_call: TRBJ2-7
d_call: .
cdr3_length: 14

cdr3_aa: CASSEIGIAGELFF
v_call: TRBV6-1
j_call: TRBJ2-2
d_call: .
cdr3_length: 14

cdr3_aa: CASSQDSRGEEQYF
v_call: TRBV4-2
j_call: TRBJ2-7
d_call: .
cdr3_length: 14

cdr3_aa: CAITTDLSGNTIYF
v_call: TRBV10-3
j_call: TRBJ1-3
d_call: .
cdr3_length: 14

cdr3_aa: CASSPYSSVSYEQYF
v_call: TRBV4-2
j_call: TRBJ2-7
d_call: .
cdr3_length: 15

cdr3_aa: CSTAENSNQPQHF
v_call: TRBV29-1
j_call: TRBJ1-5
d_call: .
cdr3_length: 13

cdr3_aa: CASSRVVPSSYEQYF
v_call: TRBV5-5
j_call: TRBJ2-7
d_call: .
cdr3_length: 15

cdr3_aa: CASSFKLAGYNEQFF
v_call: TRBV5-1
j_call: TRBJ2-1
d_call: TRBD2
cdr3_length: 15

cdr3_aa: CASSQTSGGPYIQYF
v_call: TRBV5-1
j_call: TRBJ2-4
d_call: TRBD2
cdr3_length: 15

cdr3_aa: CSARSLVTGTYNEQFF
v_call: TRBV20-1
j_call: TRBJ2-1
d_call: .
cdr3_length: 16

cdr3_aa: CASSPGQGAYEQYF
v_call: TRBV4-3
j_call: TRBJ2-7
d_call: TRBD1
cdr3_length: 14

cdr3_aa: CSAVRGTQETQYF
v_call: TRBV20-1
j_call: TRBJ2-5
d_call: .
cdr3_length: 13

cdr3_aa: CASCSRWAGDTQYF
v_call: TRBV7-2
j_call: TRBJ2-3
d_call: .
cdr3_length: 14

cdr3_aa: CASRGTGNTEAFF
v_call: TRBV6-6
j_call: TRBJ1-1
d_call: TRBD1
cdr3_length: 13

cdr3_aa: CASSPGQDNYGYTF
v_call: TRBV18
j_call: TRBJ1-2
d_call: TRBD1
cdr3_length: 14

cdr3_aa: CASSLGSQGAQKLFF
v_call: TRBV5-6
j_call: TRBJ1-4
d_call: TRBD1
cdr3_length: 15

cdr3_aa: CSAGLRGGTGELFF
v_call: TRBV29-1
j_call: TRBJ2-2
d_call: .
cdr3_length: 14

cdr3_aa: CSAGGLAGYEQYF
v_call: TRBV29-1
j_call: TRBJ2-7
d_call: TRBD2
cdr3_length: 13

cdr3_aa: CAISDPAGQVMHAGTDTQYF
v_call: TRBV10-3
j_call: TRBJ2-3
d_call: TRBD1
cdr3_length: 20

cdr3_aa: CASSYSTQQRTYEQYF
v_call: TRBV6-2/TRBV6-3
j_call: TRBJ2-7
d_call: .
cdr3_length: 16

cdr3_aa: CASSALASEQFF
v_call: TRBV7-6
j_call: TRBJ2-1
d_call: .
cdr3_length: 12

cdr3_aa: CAISESPGLVVEQFF
v_call: TRBV10-3
j_call: TRBJ2-1
d_call: TRBD2
cdr3_length: 15

cdr3_aa: CASSWGQASYNEQFF
v_call: TRBV5-5
j_call: TRBJ2-1
d_call: TRBD1
cdr3_length: 15

cdr3_aa: CAISEPEQGTPGTQYF
v_call: TRBV10-3
j_call: TRBJ2-5
d_call: TRBD1
cdr3_length: 16

cdr3_aa: CASSNRRGEGEQYF
v_call: TRBV12-3/TRBV12-4
j_call: TRBJ2-7
d_call: .
cdr3_length: 14

cdr3_aa: CASSYSLTGRETQYF
v_call: TRBV6-5
j_call: TRBJ2-5
d_call: .
cdr3_length: 15

cdr3_aa: CASSEGQGGGNEQFF
v_call: TRBV7-8
j_call: TRBJ2-1
d_call: TRBD1
cdr3_length: 15

cdr3_aa: CASTLEGQSNEKLFF
v_call: TRBV5-1
j_call: TRBJ1-4
d_call: TRBD1
cdr3_length: 15

cdr3_aa: CASSITGGQGYTF
v_call: TRBV7-2
j_call: TRBJ1-2
d_call: TRBD1
cdr3_length: 13

cdr3_aa: CASSYGPGQGTGELFF
v_call: TRBV6-5
j_call: TRBJ2-2
d_call: TRBD1
cdr3_length: 16

cdr3_aa: CASSESPAGGTRGETQYF
v_call: TRBV27
j_call: TRBJ2-5
d_call: TRBD2
cdr3_length: 18